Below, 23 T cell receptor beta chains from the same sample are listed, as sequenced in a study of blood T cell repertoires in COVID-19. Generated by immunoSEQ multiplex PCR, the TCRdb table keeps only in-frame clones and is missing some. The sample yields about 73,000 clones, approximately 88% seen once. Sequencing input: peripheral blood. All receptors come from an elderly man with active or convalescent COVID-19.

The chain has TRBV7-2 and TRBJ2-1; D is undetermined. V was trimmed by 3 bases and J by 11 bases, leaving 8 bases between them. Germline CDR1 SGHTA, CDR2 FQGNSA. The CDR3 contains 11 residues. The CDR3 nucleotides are TGTGCCAGCAGCTTCGAAACTAAGCAGTTCTTC. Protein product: CASSFETKQFF.

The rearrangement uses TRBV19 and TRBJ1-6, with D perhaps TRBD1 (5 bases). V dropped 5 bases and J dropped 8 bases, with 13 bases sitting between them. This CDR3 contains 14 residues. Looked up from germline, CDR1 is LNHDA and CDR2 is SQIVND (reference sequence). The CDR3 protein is CASSPRVRDSPLHF. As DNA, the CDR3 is TGTGCCAGTAGTCCCAGGGTTAGGGATTCACCCCTCCACTTT.

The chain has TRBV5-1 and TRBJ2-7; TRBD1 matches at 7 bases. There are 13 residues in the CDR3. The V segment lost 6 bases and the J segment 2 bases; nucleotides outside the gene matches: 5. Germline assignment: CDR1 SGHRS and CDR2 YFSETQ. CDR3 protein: CASTGQITYEQYF. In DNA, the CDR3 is TGCGCCAGCACGGGACAGATCACCTACGAGCAGTACTTC.

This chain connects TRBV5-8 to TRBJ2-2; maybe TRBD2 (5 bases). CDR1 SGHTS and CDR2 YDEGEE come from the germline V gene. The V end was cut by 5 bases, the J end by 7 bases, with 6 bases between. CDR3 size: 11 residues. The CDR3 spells CASRRVGELFF. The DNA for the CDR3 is TGTGCCAGCAGGCGGGTCGGGGAGCTGTTTTTT.

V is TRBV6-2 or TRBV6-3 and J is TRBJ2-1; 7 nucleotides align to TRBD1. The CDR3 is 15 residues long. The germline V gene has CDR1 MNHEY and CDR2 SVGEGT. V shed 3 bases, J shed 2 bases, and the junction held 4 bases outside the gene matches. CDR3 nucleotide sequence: TGTGCCAGCAGTTATTTTCAGGGGGCCTACAATGAGCAGTTCTTC. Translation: CASSYFQGAYNEQFF.

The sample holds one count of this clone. This chain's CDR3 is CASRPRDRGRDSPLHF. DNA for the CDR3: TGTGCCAGTAGACCAAGGGACAGGGGCAGGGATTCACCCCTCCACTTT. The rearrangement links TRBV19 to TRBJ1-6; 10 bases agree with TRBD1. V was pared by 6 bases and J by 8 bases, with 10 bases of the junction left unmatched. Germline assignment: CDR1 LNHDA and CDR2 SQIVND (reference sequence). This CDR3 has 16 amino acids.

The CDR3 sequence is CASSIRGEQDTQYF. DNA for the CDR3: TGTGCCAGTAGTATCCGGGGGGAGCAAGATACGCAGTATTTT. The chain has TRBV19 and TRBJ2-3; 7 bases match TRBD2. The CDR3 runs to 14 residues. Losses at the gene ends were 3 bases for V and 5 bases for J; bases not matched to a gene: 5. Germline CDR1 is LNHDA and CDR2 is SQIVND (reference sequence).

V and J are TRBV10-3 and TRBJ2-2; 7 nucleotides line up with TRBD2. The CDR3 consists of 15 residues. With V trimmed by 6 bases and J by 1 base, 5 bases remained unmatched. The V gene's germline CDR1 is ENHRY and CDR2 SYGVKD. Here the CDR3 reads CAIRPTGGNTGELFF. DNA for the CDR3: TGTGCCATCAGGCCCACGGGGGGGAACACCGGGGAGCTGTTTTTT.

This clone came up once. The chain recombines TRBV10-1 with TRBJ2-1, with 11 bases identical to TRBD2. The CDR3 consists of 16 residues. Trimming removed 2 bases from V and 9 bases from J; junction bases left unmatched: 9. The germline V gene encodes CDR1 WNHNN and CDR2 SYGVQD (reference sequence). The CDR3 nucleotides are TGCGCCAGCAGTGAGAGGGGACTAGCGGTGGTTGGTGAGCAGTTCTTC. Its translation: CASSERGLAVVGEQFF.

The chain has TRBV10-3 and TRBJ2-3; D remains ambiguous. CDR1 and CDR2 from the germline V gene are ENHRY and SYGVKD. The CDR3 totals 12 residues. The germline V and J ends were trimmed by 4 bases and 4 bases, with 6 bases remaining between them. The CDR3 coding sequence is TGTGCCATCAGTGTTTCCGCAGATACGCAGTATTTT. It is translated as CAISVSADTQYF.

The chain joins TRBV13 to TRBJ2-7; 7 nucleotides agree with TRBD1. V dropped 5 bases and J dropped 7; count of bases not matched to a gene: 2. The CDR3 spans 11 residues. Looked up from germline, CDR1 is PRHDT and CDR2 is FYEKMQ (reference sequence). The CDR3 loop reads CASSRGQEQYF. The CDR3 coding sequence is TGTGCCAGCAGCAGGGGACAGGAGCAGTACTTC.

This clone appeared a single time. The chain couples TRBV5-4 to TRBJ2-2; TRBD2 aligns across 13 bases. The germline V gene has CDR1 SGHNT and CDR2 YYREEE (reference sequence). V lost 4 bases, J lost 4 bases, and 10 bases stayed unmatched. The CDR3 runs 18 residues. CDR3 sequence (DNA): TGTGCCAGCAGCCGAAGGACTAGCGGGAGCTCCAGCACCGGGGAGCTGTTTTTT. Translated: CASSRRTSGSSSTGELFF.

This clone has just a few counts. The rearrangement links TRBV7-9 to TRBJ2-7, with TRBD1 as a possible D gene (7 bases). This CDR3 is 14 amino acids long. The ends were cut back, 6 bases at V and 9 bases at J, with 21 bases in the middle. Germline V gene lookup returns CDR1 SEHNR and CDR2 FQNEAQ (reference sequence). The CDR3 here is CASSQGGTVSRQYF. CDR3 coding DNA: TGTGCCAGCAGTCAAGGGGGGACAGTCAGTCGGCAGTACTTC. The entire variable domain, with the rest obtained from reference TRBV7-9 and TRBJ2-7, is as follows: DTGVSQNPRHKITKRGQNVTFRCDPISEHNRLYWYRQTLGQGPEFLTYFQNEAQLEKSRLLSDRFSAERPKGSFSTLEIQRTEQGDSAMYLCASSQGGTVSRQYFGPGTRLTVT.

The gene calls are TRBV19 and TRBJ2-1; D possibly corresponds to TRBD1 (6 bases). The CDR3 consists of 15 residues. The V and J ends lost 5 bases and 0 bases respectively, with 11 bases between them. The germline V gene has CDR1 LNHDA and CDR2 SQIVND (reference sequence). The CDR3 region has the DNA TGTGCCAGTAGTCCTCGGGACAACTCCTACAATGAGCAGTTCTTC. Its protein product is CASSPRDNSYNEQFF.

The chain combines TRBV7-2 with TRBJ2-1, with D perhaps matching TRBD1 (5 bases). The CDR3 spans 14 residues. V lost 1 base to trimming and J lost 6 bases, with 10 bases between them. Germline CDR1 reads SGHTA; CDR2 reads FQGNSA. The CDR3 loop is CASSLDSGINEQFF. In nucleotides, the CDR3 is TGTGCCAGCAGCTTAGATTCAGGGATCAATGAGCAGTTCTTC.

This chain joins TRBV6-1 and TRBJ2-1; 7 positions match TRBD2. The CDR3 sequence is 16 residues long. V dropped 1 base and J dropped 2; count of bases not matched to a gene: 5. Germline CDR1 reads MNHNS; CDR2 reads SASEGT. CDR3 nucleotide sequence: TGTGCCAGCAGTGAAGGGGCGGGAGCACCCTACAATGAGCAGTTCTTC. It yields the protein CASSEGAGAPYNEQFF.

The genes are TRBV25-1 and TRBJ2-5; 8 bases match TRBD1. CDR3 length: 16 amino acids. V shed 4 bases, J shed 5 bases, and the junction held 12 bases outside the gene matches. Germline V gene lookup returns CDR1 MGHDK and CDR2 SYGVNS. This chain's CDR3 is CASSAAGQGGGETQYF. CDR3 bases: TGTGCCAGCAGTGCCGCCGGACAGGGAGGCGGCGAGACCCAGTACTTC.

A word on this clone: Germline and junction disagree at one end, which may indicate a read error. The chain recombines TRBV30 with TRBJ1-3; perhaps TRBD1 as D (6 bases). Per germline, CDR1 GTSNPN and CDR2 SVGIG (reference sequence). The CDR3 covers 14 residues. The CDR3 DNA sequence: TGTGCCTGGAGTGTACGGGGGGCTGGGAACACCATATATTTT. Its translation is CAWSVRGAGNTIYF.

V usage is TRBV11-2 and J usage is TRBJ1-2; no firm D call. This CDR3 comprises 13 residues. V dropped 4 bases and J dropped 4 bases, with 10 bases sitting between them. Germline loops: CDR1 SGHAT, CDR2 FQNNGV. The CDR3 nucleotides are TGTGCCAGCAGCTCGCCAGGTGGCTATGGCTACACCTTC. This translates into CASSSPGGYGYTF.

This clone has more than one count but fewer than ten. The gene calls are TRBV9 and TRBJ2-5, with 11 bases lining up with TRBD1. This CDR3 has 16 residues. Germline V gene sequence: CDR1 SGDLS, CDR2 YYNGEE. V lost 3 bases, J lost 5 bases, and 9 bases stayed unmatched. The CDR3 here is CASSAAGTGGMETQYF. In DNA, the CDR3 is TGTGCCAGCAGCGCCGCCGGGACAGGGGGTATGGAGACCCAGTACTTC. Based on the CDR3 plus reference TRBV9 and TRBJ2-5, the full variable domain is DSGVTQTPKHLITATGQRVTLRCSPRSGDLSVYWYQQSLDQGLQFLIQYYNGEERAKGNILERFSAQQFPDLHSELNLSSLELGDSALYFCASSAAGTGGMETQYFGPGTRLLVL.

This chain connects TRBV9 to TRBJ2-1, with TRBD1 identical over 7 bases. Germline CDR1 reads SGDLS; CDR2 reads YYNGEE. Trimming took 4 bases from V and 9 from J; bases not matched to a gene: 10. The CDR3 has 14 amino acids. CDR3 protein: CASSLRTGIGEQFF. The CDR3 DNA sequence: TGTGCCAGCAGCTTACGGACAGGTATAGGTGAGCAGTTCTTC. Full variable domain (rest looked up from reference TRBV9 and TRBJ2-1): DSGVTQTPKHLITATGQRVTLRCSPRSGDLSVYWYQQSLDQGLQFLIQYYNGEERAKGNILERFSAQQFPDLHSELNLSSLELGDSALYFCASSLRTGIGEQFFGPGTRLTVL.

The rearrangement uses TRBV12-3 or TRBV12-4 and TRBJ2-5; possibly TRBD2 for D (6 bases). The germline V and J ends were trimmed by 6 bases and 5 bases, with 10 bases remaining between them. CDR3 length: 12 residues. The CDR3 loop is CASREGTETQYF. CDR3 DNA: TGTGCCAGCAGGGAGGGAACCGAGACCCAGTACTTC.

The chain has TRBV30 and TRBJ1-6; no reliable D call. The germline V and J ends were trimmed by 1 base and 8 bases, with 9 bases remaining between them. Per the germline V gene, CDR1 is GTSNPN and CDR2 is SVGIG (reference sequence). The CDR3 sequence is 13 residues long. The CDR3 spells CAWSGELDSPLHF. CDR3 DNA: TGTGCCTGGAGTGGGGAGTTAGATTCACCCCTCCACTTT. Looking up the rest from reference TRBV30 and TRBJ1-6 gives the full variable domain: SQTIHQWPATLVQPVGSPLSLECTVEGTSNPNLYWYRQAAGRGLQLLFYSVGIGQISSEVPQNLSASRPQDRQFILSSKKLLLSDSGFYLCAWSGELDSPLHFGNGTRLTVT.